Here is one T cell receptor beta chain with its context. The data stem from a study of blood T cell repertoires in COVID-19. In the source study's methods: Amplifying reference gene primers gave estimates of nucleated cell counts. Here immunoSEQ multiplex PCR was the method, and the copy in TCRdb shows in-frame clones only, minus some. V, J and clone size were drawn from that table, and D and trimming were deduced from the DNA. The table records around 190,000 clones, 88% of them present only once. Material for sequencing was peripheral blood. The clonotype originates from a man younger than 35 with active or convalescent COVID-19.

The DNA for the CDR3 is TGTGCCAGCACCAACACGGGGACTAGCGATTACAATGAGCAGTTCTTC. Amino acids: CASTNTGTSDYNEQFF. V and J are TRBV28 and TRBJ2-1, with 10 bases matching TRBD2. The CDR3 totals 16 residues. Looked up from germline, CDR1 is MDHEN and CDR2 is SYDVKM. Germline trimming cut 7 bases from V and 4 bases from J; bases unmatched to any gene: 10.